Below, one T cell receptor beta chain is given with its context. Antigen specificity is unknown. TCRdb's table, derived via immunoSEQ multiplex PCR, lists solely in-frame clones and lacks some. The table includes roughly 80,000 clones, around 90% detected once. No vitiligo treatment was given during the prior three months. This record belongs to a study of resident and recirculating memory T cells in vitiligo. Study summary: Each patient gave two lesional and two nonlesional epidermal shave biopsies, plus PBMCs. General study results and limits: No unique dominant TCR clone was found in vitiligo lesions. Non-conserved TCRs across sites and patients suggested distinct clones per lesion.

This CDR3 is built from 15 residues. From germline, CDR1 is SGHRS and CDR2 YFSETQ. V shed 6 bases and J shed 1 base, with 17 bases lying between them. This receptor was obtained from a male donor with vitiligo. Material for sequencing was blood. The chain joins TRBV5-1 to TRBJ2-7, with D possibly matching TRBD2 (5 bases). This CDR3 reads CASKRAGQASYEQYF. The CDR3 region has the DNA TGCGCCAGCAAAAGGGCGGGTCAAGCATCCTACGAGCAGTACTTC.